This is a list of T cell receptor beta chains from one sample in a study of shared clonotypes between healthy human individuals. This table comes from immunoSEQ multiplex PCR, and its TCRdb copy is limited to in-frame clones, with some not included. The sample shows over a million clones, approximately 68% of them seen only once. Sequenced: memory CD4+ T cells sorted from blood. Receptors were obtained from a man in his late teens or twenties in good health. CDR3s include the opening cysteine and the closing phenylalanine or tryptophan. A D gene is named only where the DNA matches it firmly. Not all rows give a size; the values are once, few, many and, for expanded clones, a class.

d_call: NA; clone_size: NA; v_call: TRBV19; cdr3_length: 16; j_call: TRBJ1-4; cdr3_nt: TGTGCCAGTAGTACCGGACGGGGTACATCTAATGAAAAACTGTTTTTT; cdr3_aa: CASSTGRGTSNEKLFF
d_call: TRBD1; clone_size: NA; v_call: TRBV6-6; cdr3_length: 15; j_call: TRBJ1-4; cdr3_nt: TGTGCCAGCAGCCAACGACAGGGGGCTGGTGAAAAACTGTTTTTT; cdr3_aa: CASSQRQGAGEKLFF
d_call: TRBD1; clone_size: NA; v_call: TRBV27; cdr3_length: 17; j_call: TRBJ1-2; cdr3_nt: TGTGCCAGCAGTTCGCTACTCCAGGGGGCCACTAACTATGGCTACACCTTC; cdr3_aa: CASSSLLQGATNYGYTF
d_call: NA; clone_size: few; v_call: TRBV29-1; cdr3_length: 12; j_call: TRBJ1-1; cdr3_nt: TGCAGCGCTCGGACGGTGAACACTGAAGCTTTCTTT; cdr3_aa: CSARTVNTEAFF
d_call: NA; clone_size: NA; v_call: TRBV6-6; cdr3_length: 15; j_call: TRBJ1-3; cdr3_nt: TGTGCCAGCAGTTACCCACAGTCGTCTGGAAACACCATATATTTT; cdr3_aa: CASSYPQSSGNTIYF
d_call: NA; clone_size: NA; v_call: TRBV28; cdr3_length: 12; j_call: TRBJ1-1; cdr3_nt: TGTGCCAGCAGTTTATCCCCCACTGAAGCTTTCTTT; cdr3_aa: CASSLSPTEAFF
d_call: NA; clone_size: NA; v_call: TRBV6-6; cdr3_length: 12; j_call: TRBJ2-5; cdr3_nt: TGTGCCACTAGGTCAGGGACAGAGACCCAGTACTTC; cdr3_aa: CATRSGTETQYF
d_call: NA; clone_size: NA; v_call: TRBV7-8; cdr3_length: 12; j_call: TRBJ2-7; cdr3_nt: TGTGCCAGCAGGAACCCCCCCTACGAGCAGTACTTC; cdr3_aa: CASRNPPYEQYF
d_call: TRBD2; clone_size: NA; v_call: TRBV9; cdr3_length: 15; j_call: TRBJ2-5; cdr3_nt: TGTGCCAGCAGCGCCCGTGGCGGGAGTTTAGAGACCCAGTACTTC; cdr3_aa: CASSARGGSLETQYF
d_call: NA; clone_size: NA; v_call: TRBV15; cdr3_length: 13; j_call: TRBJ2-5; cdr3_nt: TGTGCCACCAGCAGAGACCTCGAGGAGACCCAGTACTTC; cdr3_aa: CATSRDLEETQYF
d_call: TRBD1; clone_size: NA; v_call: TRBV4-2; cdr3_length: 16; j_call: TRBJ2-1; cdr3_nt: TGTGCCAGCAGCCAGGCCGGACAGGGTATCGACAATGAGCAGTTCTTC; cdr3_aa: CASSQAGQGIDNEQFF
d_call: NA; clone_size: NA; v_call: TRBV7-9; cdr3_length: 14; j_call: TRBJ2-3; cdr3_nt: TGTGCCAGCAGCCCGACTAGTAGCACAGATACGCAGTATTTT; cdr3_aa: CASSPTSSTDTQYF
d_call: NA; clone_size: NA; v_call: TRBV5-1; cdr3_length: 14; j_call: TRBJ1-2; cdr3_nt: TGCGCCAGCAGCTTGTTCAAAGGGGCAGATGGCTACACCTTC; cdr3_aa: CASSLFKGADGYTF
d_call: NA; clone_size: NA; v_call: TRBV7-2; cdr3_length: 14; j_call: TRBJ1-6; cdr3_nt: TGTGCCAGCAGCTCCCGGGCAGCTTACTCACCCCTCCACTTT; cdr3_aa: CASSSRAAYSPLHF